One and the same sample provided the 12 T cell receptor beta chains below, sequenced in a study of beta chain features in type 1 diabetes. The whole isolated RNA underwent reverse transcription, so sequencing captured expressed TCRB transcripts. The protocol was immunoSEQ multiplex PCR, while the TCRdb copy is restricted to in-frame clones and leaves out a portion. The sample contains around 400,000 clones, roughly 13% of which appear only once. The sequencing input was naive CD4+ T cells from blood. Receptors originate from a man younger than 35 in good health.

This clone was picked up a small number of times. This chain joins TRBV30 and TRBJ1-2; no reliable D call. CDR1 and CDR2 from the germline V gene are GTSNPN and SVGIG (reference sequence). V was cut by 0 bases and J by 1 base, with 12 bases left in between. The CDR3 totals 15 residues. CDR3 sequence reads: CAWSVSGMGNYGYTF. In DNA, the CDR3 is TGTGCCTGGAGTGTTTCGGGTATGGGTAACTATGGCTACACCTTC. The variable domain in full, with the rest retrieved from reference TRBV30 and TRBJ1-2, is SQTIHQWPATLVQPVGSPLSLECTVEGTSNPNLYWYRQAAGRGLQLLFYSVGIGQISSEVPQNLSASRPQDRQFILSSKKLLLSDSGFYLCAWSVSGMGNYGYTFGSGTRLTVV.

This clone was counted a few times. This CDR3 is CASSESRTRGYTF. Written as DNA, the CDR3 is TGTGCCAGCAGTGAATCGCGGACACGGGGCTACACCTTC. The chain uses TRBV2 and TRBJ1-2; a weak D match, TRBD1 (5 bases). In germline, CDR1 is SNHLY, CDR2 FYNNEI. Trimming shortened V by 2 bases and J by 8 bases, and 12 bases separated the two germline ends. This CDR3 has 13 residues.

This rearrangement joins TRBV5-4 to TRBJ2-3, with TRBD2 matching over 9 bases. Germline V gene lookup returns CDR1 SGHNT and CDR2 YYREEE (reference sequence). V was pared by 4 bases and J by 6 bases, with 12 bases of the junction left unmatched. The CDR3 loop spans 16 amino acids. CDR3 nucleotide sequence: TGTGCCAGCAGCCCAAGGGCGGGAGGGCTTTCCGATACGCAGTATTTT. Encoded protein: CASSPRAGGLSDTQYF.

In its sample, this clone was seen a few times. The chain couples TRBV13 to TRBJ2-3, with D perhaps TRBD1 (6 bases). CDR1 is PRHDT and CDR2 is FYEKMQ in the germline V gene (reference sequence). V was trimmed by 1 base and J by 9 bases, leaving 14 bases between them. The CDR3 has 14 residues. As DNA, the CDR3 is TGTGCCAGCAGCTTAGAGGAACTCAGGGGAACGCAGTATTTT. Amino acids: CASSLEELRGTQYF.

V is TRBV10-3 and J is TRBJ2-5, with TRBD2 identical over 10 bases. The J segment lost 5 bases and the V segment lost 2 bases, leaving 8 bases of the junction unmatched. The CDR3 has 16 amino acids. Germline V CDR1 and CDR2: ENHRY, SYGVKD. In DNA form, the CDR3 reads TGTGCCATCAGTGAGCAGAGCGGGGGGGCGATCGAGACCCAGTACTTC. Protein sequence: CAISEQSGGAIETQYF.

This clone was recorded a few times. The chain couples TRBV30 to TRBJ2-7; D is perhaps TRBD1 (5 bases). This CDR3 has 11 residues. The V gene lost 6 bases and the J gene lost 3 bases, with 9 bases spanning the gap. Per germline, CDR1 GTSNPN and CDR2 SVGIG (reference sequence). CDR3 DNA: TGTGCCTGTGACAGTAGCTACGAGCAGTACTTC. Protein sequence: CACDSSYEQYF.

This clone appeared a few times. This sequence joins TRBV27 and TRBJ2-7; tentative D call: TRBD1 (5 bases). With 3 bases removed from V and 0 bases from J, the gap between germline ends came to 12 bases. CDR3 length: 15 amino acids. Germline V CDR1 and CDR2: MNHEY, SMNVEV (reference sequence). Written as DNA, the CDR3 is TGTGCCAGCAGTTTGTCTACAGGATTCTCCTACGAGCAGTACTTC. This encodes CASSLSTGFSYEQYF.

This clone was found a few times. The J gene is TRBJ2-7, the V gene TRBV29-1, with D possibly matching TRBD1 (6 bases). Germline V CDR1 and CDR2: SQVTM, ANQGSEA. V lost 7 bases, J lost 0 bases, and 16 bases lay in between. CDR3 length: 14 amino acids. CDR3 loop: CSARGTPSSYEQYF. The CDR3 bases are TGCAGCGCCCGAGGGACACCCAGCTCCTACGAGCAGTACTTC.

The V call is TRBV28, the J call TRBJ1-1; tentative D call: TRBD1 (6 bases). The germline V gene has CDR1 MDHEN and CDR2 SYDVKM. Trimming pared 6 bases from V and 5 bases from J, leaving 25 bases between. The CDR3 is 17 amino acids. The CDR3 DNA sequence: TGTGCCAGCAGCGCAACTCGAGGGGGTTCAGGGGCGACTGAAGCTTTCTTT. Residues: CASSATRGGSGATEAFF.

For this clone: This same CDR3 is encoded by further DNA sequences in the sample. The chain uses TRBV7-2 and TRBJ2-7; 7 bases line up with TRBD1. This CDR3 is 14 amino acids long. Germline lookup yields CDR1 SGHTA and CDR2 FQGNSA. Unmatched junction bases numbered 7, after V lost 5 bases and J lost 3 bases. CDR3 protein: CASSASGTDYEQYF. The DNA for the CDR3 is TGTGCCAGCAGCGCCTCCGGGACAGACTACGAGCAGTACTTC.

Points on this clone: This CDR3 is missing its conserved last phenylalanine or tryptophan, likely due to a read error. This chain joins TRBV29-1 and TRBJ2-3; a weak D match, TRBD1 (7 bases). Trimming left V 7 bases short and J 4 bases short, with 18 bases between. From germline, CDR1 is SQVTM and CDR2 ANQGSEA. This CDR3 has 14 amino acids. CDR3 DNA: TGCAGCGAGAGAAGCGGAGGGGGCGCAGATACGCAGTATCTT. Translated, it gives CSERSGGGADTQYL.

This clone showed up just a few times. The chain links TRBV7-9 to TRBJ2-7, with 9 bases identical to TRBD1. Germline V gene data show CDR1 as SEHNR and CDR2 as FQNEAQ (reference sequence). V shed 1 base, J shed 2 bases, and the junction held 3 bases outside the gene matches. The CDR3 has 15 residues. CDR3 amino acids: CASSLDGTGPYEQYF. The CDR3 DNA sequence: TGTGCCAGCAGCTTAGACGGGACAGGGCCCTACGAGCAGTACTTC. Filled out from reference TRBV7-9 and TRBJ2-7, the complete variable domain reads DTGVSQNPRHKITKRGQNVTFRCDPISEHNRLYWYRQTLGQGPEFLTYFQNEAQLEKSRLLSDRFSAERPKGSFSTLEIQRTEQGDSAMYLCASSLDGTGPYEQYFGPGTRLTVT.